This T cell receptor beta chain comes out of a study of T cell changes during pregnancy in multiple sclerosis. Only in-frame clones appear in the TCRdb table, and some are missing; sequencing was by immunoSEQ multiplex PCR. This sample has about 60,000 clones, with around 93% found just once. Trimming at V came to 3 bases and at J to 3 bases, leaving 7 bases not matched to a gene. CDR1 SGHDT and CDR2 YYEEEE come from the germline V gene. This CDR3 has 15 amino acids. The sample in question was peripheral blood, obtained after pregnancy. The chain couples TRBV5-6 to TRBJ2-7; 9 positions agree with TRBD1. The sequence was obtained from a female donor with multiple sclerosis, enrolled in a pregnancy study. The CDR3 bases are TGTGCCAGCAGCTGGGGACAGGGCCCCGTCTACGAGCAGTACTTC. Its protein product is CASSWGQGPVYEQYF.